Here is one T cell receptor (beta chain) with its context. Its specificity is unknown. With 60 Vbeta and 13 Jbeta primers, the PCR was carried out. Methods used by the authors: Later, tens of millions of unique TCR beta chains were counted in an analysis, and about 12 million of them were shared. The table came from immunoSEQ multiplex PCR; TCRdb's copy has only in-frame clones and leaves some out. V and J calls and clone size are copied from that table; D and trimming were computed from the DNA. The sample records more than 150,000 clones, approximately 88% being singletons. The sample belongs to a study of cytomegalovirus exposure and HLA in healthy donors. Per the germline V gene, CDR1 is MNHNY and CDR2 is SVGAGI (reference sequence). J gave up 6 bases and V 2 bases, and 6 bases lay outside the gene matches. The CDR3 is 14 amino acids. Study-wide results and caveats: Later analysis identified a missense DCLRE1C variant that was linked to TCR beta V- and J-gene trimming.

Material for sequencing was PBMCs. The J gene is TRBJ1-2, the V gene TRBV6-6, with 7 bases fitting TRBD1. This receptor was obtained from a boy aged 5 to 17 in good health and CMV-seronegative. The CDR3 coding sequence is TGTGCCAGCAGTTACAGTACAGGGGCGGATGGCTACACCTTC. Translation gives CASSYSTGADGYTF.